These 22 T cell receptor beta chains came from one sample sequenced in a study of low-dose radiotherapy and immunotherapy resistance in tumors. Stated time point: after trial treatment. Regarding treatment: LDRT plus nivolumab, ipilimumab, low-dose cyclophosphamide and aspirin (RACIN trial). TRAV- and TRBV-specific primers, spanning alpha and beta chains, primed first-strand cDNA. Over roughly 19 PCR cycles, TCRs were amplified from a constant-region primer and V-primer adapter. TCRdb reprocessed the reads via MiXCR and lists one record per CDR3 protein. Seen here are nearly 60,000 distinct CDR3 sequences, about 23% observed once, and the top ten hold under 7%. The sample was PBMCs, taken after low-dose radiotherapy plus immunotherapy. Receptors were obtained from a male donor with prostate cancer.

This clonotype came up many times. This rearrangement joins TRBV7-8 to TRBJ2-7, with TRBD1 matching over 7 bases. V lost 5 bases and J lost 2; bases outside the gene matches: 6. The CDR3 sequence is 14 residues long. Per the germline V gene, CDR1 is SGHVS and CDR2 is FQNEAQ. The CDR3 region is CASSAWDSTYEQYF. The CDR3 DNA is TGTGCCAGCAGCGCCTGGGACAGTACCTACGAGCAGTACTTC. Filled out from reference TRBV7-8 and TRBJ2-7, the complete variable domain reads GAGVSQSPRYKVAKRGQDVALRCDPISGHVSLFWYQQALGQGPEFLTYFQNEAQLDKSGLPSDRFFAERPEGSVSTLKIQRTQQEDSAVYLCASSAWDSTYEQYFGPGTRLTVT.

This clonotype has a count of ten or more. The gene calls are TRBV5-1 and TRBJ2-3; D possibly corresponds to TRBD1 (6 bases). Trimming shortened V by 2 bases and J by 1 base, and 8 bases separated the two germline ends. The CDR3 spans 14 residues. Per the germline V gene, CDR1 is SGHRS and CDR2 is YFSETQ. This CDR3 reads CASSLPGGTDTQYF. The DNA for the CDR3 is TGCGCCAGCAGCTTACCAGGGGGCACAGATACGCAGTATTTT.

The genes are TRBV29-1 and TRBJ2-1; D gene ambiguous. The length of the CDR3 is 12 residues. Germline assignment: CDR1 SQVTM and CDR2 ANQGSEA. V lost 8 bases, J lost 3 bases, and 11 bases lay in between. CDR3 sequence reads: CSPRTGYNEQFF. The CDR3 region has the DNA TGCAGCCCTAGGACCGGCTACAATGAGCAGTTCTTC.

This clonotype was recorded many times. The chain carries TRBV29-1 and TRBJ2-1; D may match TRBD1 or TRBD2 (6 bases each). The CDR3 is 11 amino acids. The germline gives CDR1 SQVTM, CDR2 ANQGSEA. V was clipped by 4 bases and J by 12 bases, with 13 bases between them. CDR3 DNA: TGCAGCGTTGGAGAGGGGGGAGGGCAGTTCTTC. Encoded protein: CSVGEGGGQFF.

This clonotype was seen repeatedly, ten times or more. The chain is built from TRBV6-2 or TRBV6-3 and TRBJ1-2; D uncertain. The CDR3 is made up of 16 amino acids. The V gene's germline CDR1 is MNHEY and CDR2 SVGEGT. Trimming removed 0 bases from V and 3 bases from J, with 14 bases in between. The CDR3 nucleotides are TGTGCCAGCAGTTACTCGATTAGCCGCGGGGACTATGGCTACACCTTC. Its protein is CASSYSISRGDYGYTF.

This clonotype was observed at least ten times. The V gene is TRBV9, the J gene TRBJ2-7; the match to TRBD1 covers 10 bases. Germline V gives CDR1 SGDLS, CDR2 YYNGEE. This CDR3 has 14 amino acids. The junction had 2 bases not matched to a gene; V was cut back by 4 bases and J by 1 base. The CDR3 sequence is CASSWGQGSYEQYF. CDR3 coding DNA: TGTGCCAGCAGCTGGGGACAGGGGTCCTACGAGCAGTACTTC.

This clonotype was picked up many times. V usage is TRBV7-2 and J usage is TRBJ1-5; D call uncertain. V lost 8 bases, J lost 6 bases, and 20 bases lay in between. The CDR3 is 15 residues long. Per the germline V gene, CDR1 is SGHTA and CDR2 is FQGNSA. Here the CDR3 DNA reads TGTGCCAGCTCCCCCACAGTGGGTTTTGGTCAGCCCCAGCATTTT. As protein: CASSPTVGFGQPQHF.

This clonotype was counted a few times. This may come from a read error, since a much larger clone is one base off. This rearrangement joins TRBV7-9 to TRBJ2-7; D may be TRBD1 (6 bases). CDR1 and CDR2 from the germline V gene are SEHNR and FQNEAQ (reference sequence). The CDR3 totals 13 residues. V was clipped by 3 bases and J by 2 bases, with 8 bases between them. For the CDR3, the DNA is TGTGCCAGCAGCTTCCGGACAGCCTACGAGCAGTACTTC. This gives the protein CASSFRTAYEQYF. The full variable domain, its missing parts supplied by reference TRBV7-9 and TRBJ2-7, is DTGVSQNPRHKITKRGQNVTFRCDPISEHNRLYWYRQTLGQGPEFLTYFQNEAQLEKSRLLSDRFSAERPKGSFSTLEIQRTEQGDSAMYLCASSFRTAYEQYFGPGTRLTVT.

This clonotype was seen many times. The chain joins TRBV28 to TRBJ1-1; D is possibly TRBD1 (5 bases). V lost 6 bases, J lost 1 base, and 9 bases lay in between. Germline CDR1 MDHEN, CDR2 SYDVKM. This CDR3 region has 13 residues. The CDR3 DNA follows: TGTGCCAGCAGCCGGGGGGGGAACACTGAAGCTTTCTTT. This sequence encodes CASSRGGNTEAFF.

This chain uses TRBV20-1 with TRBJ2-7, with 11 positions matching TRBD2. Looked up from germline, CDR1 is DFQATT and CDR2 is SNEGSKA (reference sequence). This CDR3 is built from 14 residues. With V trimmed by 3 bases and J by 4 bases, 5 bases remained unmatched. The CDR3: CSASEGTSGYEQYF. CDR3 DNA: TGCAGTGCTAGCGAGGGGACTAGCGGATACGAGCAGTACTTC.

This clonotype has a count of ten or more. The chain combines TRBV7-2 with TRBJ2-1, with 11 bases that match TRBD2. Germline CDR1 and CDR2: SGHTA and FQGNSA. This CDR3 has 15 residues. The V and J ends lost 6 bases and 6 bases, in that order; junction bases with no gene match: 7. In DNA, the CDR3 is TGTGCCAGCAGTTTTAGCGGGGGGGCGGTCAATGAGCAGTTCTTC. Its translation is CASSFSGGAVNEQFF.

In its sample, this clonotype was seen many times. DNA of the CDR3: TGTGCCAGTAGTATAGTTCGGAGCTCCTATAATTCACCCCTCCACTTT. It encodes CASSIVRSSYNSPLHF. The chain is built from TRBV19 and TRBJ1-6, with D uncertain. Germline V CDR1 and CDR2: LNHDA, SQIVND (reference sequence). V lost 1 base and J lost 0, with 7 bases in between. The CDR3 spans 16 residues.

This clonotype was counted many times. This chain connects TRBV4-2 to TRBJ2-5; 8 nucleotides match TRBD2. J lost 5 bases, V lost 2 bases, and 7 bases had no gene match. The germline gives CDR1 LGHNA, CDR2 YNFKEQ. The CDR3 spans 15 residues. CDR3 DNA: TGTGCCAGCAGCCAAAACGGGGGGGCCCCCGAGACCCAGTACTTC. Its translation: CASSQNGGAPETQYF.

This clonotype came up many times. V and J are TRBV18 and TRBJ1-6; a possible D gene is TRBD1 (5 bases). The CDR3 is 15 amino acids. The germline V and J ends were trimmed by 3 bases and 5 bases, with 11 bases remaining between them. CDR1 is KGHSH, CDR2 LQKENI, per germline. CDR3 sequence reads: CASSPDVGDNSPLHF. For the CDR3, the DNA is TGTGCCAGCTCACCGGACGTAGGGGATAATTCACCCCTCCACTTT.

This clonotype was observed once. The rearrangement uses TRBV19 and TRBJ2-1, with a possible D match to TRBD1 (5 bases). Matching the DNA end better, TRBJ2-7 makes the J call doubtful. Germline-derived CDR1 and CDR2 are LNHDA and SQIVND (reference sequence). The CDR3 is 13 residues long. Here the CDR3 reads CASSSRQDNEQYF. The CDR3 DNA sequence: TGTGCCAGTAGTAGCCGCCAGGACAATGAGCAGTACTTC.

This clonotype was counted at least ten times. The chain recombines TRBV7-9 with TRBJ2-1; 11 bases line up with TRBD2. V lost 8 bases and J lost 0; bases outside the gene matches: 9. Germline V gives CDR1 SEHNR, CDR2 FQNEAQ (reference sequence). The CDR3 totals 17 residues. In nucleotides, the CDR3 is TGTGCCAGCTTGATGGGACTAGCGGTTAGCTCCTACAATGAGCAGTTCTTC. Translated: CASLMGLAVSSYNEQFF.

The CDR3 DNA is TGTGCCACTTCCGCACAAGGAGGGCGCTACGAGCAGTACTTC. The encoded protein is CATSAQGGRYEQYF. V and J are TRBV5-4 and TRBJ2-7, with D tentatively TRBD2 (6 bases). CDR3 length: 14 amino acids. CDR1 and CDR2 from the germline V gene are SGHNT and YYREEE (reference sequence). V was clipped by 9 bases and J by 3 bases, with 19 bases between them.

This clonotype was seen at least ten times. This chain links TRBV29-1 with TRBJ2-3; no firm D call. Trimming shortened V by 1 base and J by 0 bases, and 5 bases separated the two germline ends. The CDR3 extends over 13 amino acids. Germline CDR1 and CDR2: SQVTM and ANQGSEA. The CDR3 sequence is CSVEGHSTDTQYF. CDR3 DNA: TGCAGCGTTGAAGGCCATAGCACAGATACGCAGTATTTT.

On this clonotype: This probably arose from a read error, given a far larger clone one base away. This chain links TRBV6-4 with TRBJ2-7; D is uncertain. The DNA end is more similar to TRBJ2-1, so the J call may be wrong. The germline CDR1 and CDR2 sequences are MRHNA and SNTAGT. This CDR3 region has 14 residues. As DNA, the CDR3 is TGTGCCAGCACCGGGCCAGACTCCTACAATGAGCAGTTCTTC. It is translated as CASTGPDSYNEQFF.

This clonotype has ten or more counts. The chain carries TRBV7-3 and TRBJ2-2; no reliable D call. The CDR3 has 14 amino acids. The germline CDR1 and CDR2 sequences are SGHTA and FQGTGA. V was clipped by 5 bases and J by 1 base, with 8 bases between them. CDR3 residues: CASSQLVNTGELFF. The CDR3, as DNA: TGTGCCAGCAGCCAACTGGTGAACACCGGGGAGCTGTTTTTT. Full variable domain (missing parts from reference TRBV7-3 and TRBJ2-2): GAGVSQTPSNKVTEKGKYVELRCDPISGHTALYWYRQSLGQGPEFLIYFQGTGAADDSGLPNDRFFAVRPEGSVSTLKIQRTERGDSAVYLCASSQLVNTGELFFGEGSRLTVL.

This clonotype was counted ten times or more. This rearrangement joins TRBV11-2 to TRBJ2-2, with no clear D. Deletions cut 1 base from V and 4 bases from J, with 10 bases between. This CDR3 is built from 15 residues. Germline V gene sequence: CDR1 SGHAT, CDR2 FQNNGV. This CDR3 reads CASSLARVGTGELFF. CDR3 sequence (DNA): TGTGCCAGCAGCTTAGCACGGGTGGGCACCGGGGAGCTGTTTTTT.

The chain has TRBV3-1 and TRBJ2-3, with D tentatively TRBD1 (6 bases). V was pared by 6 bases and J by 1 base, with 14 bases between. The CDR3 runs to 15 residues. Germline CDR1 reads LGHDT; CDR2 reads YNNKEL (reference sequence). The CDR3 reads CASRPTGTRTDTQYF. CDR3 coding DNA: TGTGCCAGCAGACCTACCGGGACACGCACAGATACGCAGTATTTT.